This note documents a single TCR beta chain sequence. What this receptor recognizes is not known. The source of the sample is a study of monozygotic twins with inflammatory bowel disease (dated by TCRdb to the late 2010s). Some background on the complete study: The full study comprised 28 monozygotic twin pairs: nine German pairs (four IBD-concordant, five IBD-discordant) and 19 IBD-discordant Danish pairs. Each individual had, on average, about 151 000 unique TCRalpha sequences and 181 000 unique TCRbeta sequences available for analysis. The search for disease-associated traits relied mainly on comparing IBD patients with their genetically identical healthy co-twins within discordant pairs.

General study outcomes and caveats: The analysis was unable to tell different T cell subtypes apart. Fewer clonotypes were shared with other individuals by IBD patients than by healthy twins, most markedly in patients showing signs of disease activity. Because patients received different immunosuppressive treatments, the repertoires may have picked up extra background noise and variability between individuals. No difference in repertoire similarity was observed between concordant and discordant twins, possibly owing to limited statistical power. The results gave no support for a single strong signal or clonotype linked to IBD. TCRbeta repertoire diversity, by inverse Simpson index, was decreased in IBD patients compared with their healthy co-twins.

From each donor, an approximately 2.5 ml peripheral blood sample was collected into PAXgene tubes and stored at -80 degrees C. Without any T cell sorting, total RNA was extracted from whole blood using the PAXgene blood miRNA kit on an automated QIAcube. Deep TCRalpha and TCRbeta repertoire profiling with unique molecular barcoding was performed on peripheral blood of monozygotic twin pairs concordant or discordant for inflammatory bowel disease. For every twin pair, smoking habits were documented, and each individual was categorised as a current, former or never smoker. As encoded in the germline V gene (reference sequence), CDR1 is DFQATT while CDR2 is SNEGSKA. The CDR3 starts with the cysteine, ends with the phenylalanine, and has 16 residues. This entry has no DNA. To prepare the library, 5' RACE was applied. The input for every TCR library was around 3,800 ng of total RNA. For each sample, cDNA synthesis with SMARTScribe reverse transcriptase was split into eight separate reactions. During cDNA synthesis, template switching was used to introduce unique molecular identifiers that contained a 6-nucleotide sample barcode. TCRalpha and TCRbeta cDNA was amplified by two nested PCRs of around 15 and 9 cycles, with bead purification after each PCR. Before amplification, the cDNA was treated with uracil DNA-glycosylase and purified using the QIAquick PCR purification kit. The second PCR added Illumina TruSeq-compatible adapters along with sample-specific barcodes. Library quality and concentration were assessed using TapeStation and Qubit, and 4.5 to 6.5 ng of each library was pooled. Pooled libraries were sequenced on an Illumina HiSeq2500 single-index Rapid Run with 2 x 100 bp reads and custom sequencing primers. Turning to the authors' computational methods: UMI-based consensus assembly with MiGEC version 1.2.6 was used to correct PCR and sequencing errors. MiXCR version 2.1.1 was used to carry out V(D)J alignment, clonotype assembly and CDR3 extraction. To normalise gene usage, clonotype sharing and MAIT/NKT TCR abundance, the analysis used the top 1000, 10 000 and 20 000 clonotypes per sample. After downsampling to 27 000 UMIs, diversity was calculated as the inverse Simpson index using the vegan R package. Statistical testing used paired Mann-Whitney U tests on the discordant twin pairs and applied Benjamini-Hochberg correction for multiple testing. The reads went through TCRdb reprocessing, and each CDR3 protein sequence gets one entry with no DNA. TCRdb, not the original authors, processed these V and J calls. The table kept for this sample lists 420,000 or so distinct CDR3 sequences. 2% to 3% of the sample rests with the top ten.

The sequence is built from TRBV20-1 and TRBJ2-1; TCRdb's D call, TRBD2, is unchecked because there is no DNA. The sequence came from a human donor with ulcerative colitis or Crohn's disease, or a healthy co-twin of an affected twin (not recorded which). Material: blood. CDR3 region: CSAIDGRAIDHNEQFF.